The 16 T cell receptor beta chains below were found in one sample sequenced in a study of T cells in Graves' hyperthyroidism and ophthalmopathy. Amplified regions were TCR beta CDR3 sequences from RNA transcripts. First-round RT-PCR of the TCR CDR3 relied on the HTBI primer set. TCRdb recomputed calls from the multiplex PCR reads with MiXCR, one row per CDR3 protein. This table holds 410,000 or so distinct CDR3 sequences, approximately 15% found once. The sample comprised blood. The receptors were gathered from a man between 18 and 29 years old with Graves' ophthalmopathy.

A few counts support this clonotype. The rearrangement joins TRBV12-3 or TRBV12-4 to TRBJ2-1; 8 nucleotides agree with TRBD2. This CDR3 spans 16 amino acids. Trimming removed 4 bases from V and 8 bases from J; junction bases left unmatched: 13. This chain's CDR3 is CASSSTQTGGPYEQFF. In nucleotides, the CDR3 is TGTGCCAGCAGTTCTACCCAGACGGGGGGGCCCTATGAGCAGTTCTTC.

This clonotype occurred a few times. The genes are TRBV5-4 and TRBJ2-7, with D perhaps TRBD1 (6 bases). The CDR3 has 14 amino acids. Trimming took off 3 bases at V and 3 bases at J, with 13 bases between the two ends. Germline lookup yields CDR1 SGHNT and CDR2 YYREEE (reference sequence). CDR3 loop: CASSSGGLVYEQYF. The CDR3 DNA sequence: TGTGCCAGCAGCTCTGGGGGCCTTGTCTACGAGCAGTACTTC.

Details on this clonotype: One end of the junction is discordant with germline, which a read error may explain. This chain joins TRBV11-2 and TRBJ2-3; 7 bases match TRBD1. Germline-derived CDR1 and CDR2 are SGHAT and FQNNGV. The CDR3 has 15 residues. The chain's CDR3 is CASSLIGGVTDAQYF. The DNA of the CDR3 is TGTGCCAGCAGCTTAATAGGGGGCGTCACAGATGCGCAGTATTTT.

This clonotype was found a few times. The J gene is TRBJ2-5, the V gene TRBV5-1; D may correspond to TRBD1 or TRBD2 (5 bases each). Trimming took 0 bases from V and 5 from J, leaving 14 bases between them. This CDR3 is 15 amino acids long. Germline V lookup: CDR1 SGHRS, CDR2 YFSETQ. The CDR3 region has the DNA TGCGCCAGCAGCTTGGAAGGTTCGGGGCATGAGACCCAGTACTTC. It yields the protein CASSLEGSGHETQYF.

This chain connects TRBV3-1 to TRBJ1-1; D remains unclear. The CDR3 runs to 14 residues. Trimming stripped 0 bases from V and 7 bases from J, with 12 bases between. CDR1 is LGHDT and CDR2 is YNNKEL in the germline V gene (reference sequence). The CDR3 reads CASSQDHGRSEAFF. The CDR3 DNA sequence: TGTGCCAGCAGCCAAGATCACGGGCGGAGTGAAGCTTTCTTT.

At least ten counts were recorded for this clonotype. The chain couples TRBV15 to TRBJ2-3, with D unresolved. The CDR3 has 15 residues. Trimming pared 0 bases from V and 2 bases from J, leaving 9 bases between. CDR1 and CDR2 from the germline V gene are LNHNV and YYDKDF (reference sequence). DNA of the CDR3: TGTGCCACCAGCAGAGATCTAAGCGACACAGATACGCAGTATTTT. Its translation is CATSRDLSDTDTQYF.

V usage is TRBV9 and J usage is TRBJ2-3; D is undetermined. CDR1 and CDR2 from the germline V gene are SGDLS and YYNGEE. The CDR3 length is 16 residues. V gave up 0 bases and J gave up 0 bases, with 11 bases separating them. The CDR3 loop reads CASSVEGGPSTDTQYF. For the CDR3, the DNA is TGTGCCAGCAGCGTAGAAGGCGGACCTAGCACAGATACGCAGTATTTT.

In its sample, this clonotype was seen many times. This chain uses TRBV7-8 with TRBJ2-7; D perhaps matches TRBD2 (6 bases). V was shortened by 2 bases and J by 1 base, with 12 bases between the two germline ends. CDR3 size: 15 residues. The germline CDR1 and CDR2 sequences are SGHVS and FQNEAQ. CDR3 DNA sequence: TGTGCCAGCAGCTTAACCGGGACTCAATCCTACGAGCAGTACTTC. Its protein product is CASSLTGTQSYEQYF.

This clonotype was seen ten or more times. V usage is TRBV6-1 and J usage is TRBJ2-7; unclear D gene. The germline V and J ends were trimmed by 5 bases and 3 bases, with 11 bases remaining between them. This CDR3 has 13 amino acids. Germline CDR1 and CDR2: MNHNS and SASEGT. The CDR3 loop is CASSYSDVYEQYF. CDR3 DNA sequence: TGTGCCAGCAGTTATTCGGATGTCTACGAGCAGTACTTC.

This clonotype was detected only a few times. This sequence joins TRBV16 and TRBJ1-5; 8 positions agree with TRBD1. Germline V CDR1 and CDR2: KGHSY, FQNENV. The ends lost 6 bases at V and 9 bases at J; junction bases unmatched: 4. The length of the CDR3 is 12 residues. Here the CDR3 reads CASRGGQGPQHF. The CDR3 DNA is TGTGCCAGCAGAGGAGGACAGGGGCCCCAGCATTTT.

This clonotype was seen at least ten times. The genes are TRBV30 and TRBJ1-3; tentative D call: TRBD1 (6 bases). CDR3 length: 14 residues. V lost 0 bases to trimming and J lost 3 bases, with 9 bases between them. CDR1 is GTSNPN and CDR2 is SVGIG in the germline V gene (reference sequence). CDR3 loop: CAWSVGTRGNTIYF. The DNA of the CDR3 is TGTGCCTGGAGTGTTGGGACACGTGGAAACACCATATATTTT.

This CDR3 reads CASSVAESYEQYF. Written as DNA, the CDR3 is TGTGCCAGCAGCGTAGCTGAGAGCTACGAGCAGTACTTC. The rearrangement links TRBV9 to TRBJ2-7; D gene uncertain. The ends were cut back, 0 bases at V and 3 bases at J, with 7 bases in the middle. This CDR3 is built from 13 residues. Germline CDR1 is SGDLS and CDR2 is YYNGEE. Filled out from reference TRBV9 and TRBJ2-7, the complete variable domain reads DSGVTQTPKHLITATGQRVTLRCSPRSGDLSVYWYQQSLDQGLQFLIQYYNGEERAKGNILERFSAQQFPDLHSELNLSSLELGDSALYFCASSVAESYEQYFGPGTRLTVT.

This clonotype occurred many times. The chain recombines TRBV3-1 with TRBJ2-1; no clear D gene. The CDR3 is made up of 12 amino acids. Germline CDR1 and CDR2: LGHDT and YNNKEL (reference sequence). The V end was cut by 4 bases, the J end by 7 bases, with 8 bases between. For the CDR3, the DNA is TGTGCCAGCAGCCTAAGATGGAATGAGCAGTTCTTC. This sequence encodes CASSLRWNEQFF.

This clonotype was recorded at least ten times. The V and J genes are TRBV27 and TRBJ1-1; possible D gene TRBD1, 5 bases. This CDR3 has 13 amino acids. In germline, CDR1 is MNHEY, CDR2 SMNVEV (reference sequence). V lost 5 bases and J lost 3, with 10 bases in between. CDR3 amino acids: CASSKRGDTEAFF. The DNA for the CDR3 is TGTGCCAGCAGTAAGAGGGGTGACACTGAAGCTTTCTTT.

This clonotype was counted many times. The chain combines TRBV11-3 with TRBJ2-1; the D gene could be TRBD1 or TRBD2 (5 bases each). Trimming stripped 0 bases from V and 3 bases from J, with 24 bases between. The CDR3 covers 20 residues. CDR1 and CDR2 (germline): SGHNT, YENEEA. The CDR3 spells CASSLDSRGVGLASYNEQFF. The CDR3, as DNA: TGTGCCAGCAGCTTAGACTCCAGAGGGGTTGGTCTAGCTAGCTACAATGAGCAGTTCTTC.

A few counts support this clonotype. The gene calls are TRBV4-1 and TRBJ2-1, with a possible D match to TRBD1 (6 bases). Looked up from germline, CDR1 is MGHRA and CDR2 is YSYEKL. The CDR3 consists of 14 residues. Deletions cut 0 bases from V and 7 bases from J, with 10 bases between. CDR3 nucleotides: TGCGCCAGCAGCCAAGATACAGGGTTAAATGAGCAGTTCTTC. This codes for CASSQDTGLNEQFF.